The source of this TCR beta chain is a study of tumor and adjacent non-tumor tissue in lung cancer. Study at large: Stage I to III disease affected roughly ten men and 5 women aged about 31 to 76.

As for this clonotype: An end of the junction does not agree with germline; a read error may underlie this.

The template was RNA from unsorted bulk tissue. Distant lung tissue was collected more than 3 cm away from the tumor edge. TCRbeta libraries were built with three rounds of nested PCR, modified from ARM-PCR. TCRdb ran MiXCR on the multiplex PCR reads and lists one entry per CDR3 protein. Of 60,000 to 90,000 distinct CDR3 sequences listed, roughly 75% are singletons. The CDR3 is 13 residues long. The germline CDR1 and CDR2 sequences are MNHNS and SASEGT. Sequenced: distant non-tumor lung tissue. The chain recombines TRBV6-1 with TRBJ2-3; the D is unclear. The sequence derives from a woman aged 50 to 60 with non-small cell lung cancer. The CDR3 protein is CASSGNNVDRQYF. The CDR3 nucleotides read TGTGCCAGCAGTGGGAACAATGTAGATAGGCAGTATTTT.